A single sample is the source of the 2 T cell receptor beta chains below, sequenced in a study of T cell repertoires in cytomegalovirus infection. No antigen has been assigned to these receptors. TCRdb redid the calling of the reads with MiXCR, one entry per CDR3 protein. The table lists approximately 770,000 distinct CDR3 sequences, almost 30% of them singletons. This sample comprised cultured CD8+ T cells from PBMCs, obtained from culture after CMV antigen stimulation. The receptors were gathered from a human donor in good health (CMV status not recorded). Some clones in this sample may be carry-over from other donors' samples.

V is TRBV5-5 and J is TRBJ1-5; D may be TRBD1 (5 bases). The CDR3 contains 15 residues. Trimming took off 4 bases at V and 7 bases at J, with 18 bases between the two ends. The germline V gene encodes CDR1 SGHKS and CDR2 YYEKEE (reference sequence). The CDR3 sequence: CASSLTVGTGQPQHF. As DNA, the CDR3 is TGTGCCAGCAGCCTAACGGTGGGGACTGGGCAGCCCCAGCATTTT.

This clonotype was picked up many times. The chain uses TRBV12-3 or TRBV12-4 and TRBJ2-6; D may be TRBD2 (5 bases). The V end was cut by 5 bases, the J end by 0 bases, with 17 bases between. CDR3 length: 18 residues. As DNA, the CDR3 is TGTGCCAGCAGTCAGACTATGGGCCATTTCTCTGGGGCCAACGTCCTGACTTTC. It encodes CASSQTMGHFSGANVLTF.